This T cell receptor (beta chain) is from a study of radiotherapy plus CTLA-4 blockade in lung cancer. Chemo-refractory metastatic non-small-cell lung cancer patients received focal radiation with ipilimumab CTLA-4 blockade. As concerns this clone: The antigen is not known.

Overall study findings and caveats: Interferon-beta and early blood T cell clone dynamics reportedly predicted response best. There was expansion of tumor-derived TCR clones in blood after radiotherapy plus ipilimumab.

The V and J ends lost 4 bases and 6 bases respectively, with 8 bases between them. The CDR3 length is 12 residues. Germline V lookup: CDR1 ENHRY, CDR2 SYGVKD. Sequencing used immunoSEQ multiplex PCR; TCRdb keeps in-frame clones, though not all of them. This sample has fewer than 40,000 clones, with 60% to 80% found just once. This TCR derives from a human donor with non-small cell lung cancer that progressed on radiotherapy plus ipilimumab. The V gene is TRBV10-3, the J gene TRBJ2-3; D gene ambiguous. The sequencing here drew on peripheral blood, taken from a patient treated with radiotherapy plus ipilimumab. The CDR3 bases are TGTGCCATCAGTGGGGCCACGGATACGCAGTATTTT. Protein sequence: CAISGATDTQYF.